This T cell receptor (beta chain) was identified during a study of cytomegalovirus exposure and HLA in healthy donors. The CDR3 is 17 residues long. Deletions cut 0 bases from V and 0 bases from J, with 9 bases between. From germline, CDR1 is SGHAT and CDR2 FQNNGV. Points from the study as a whole: The study listed roughly 160 cytomegalovirus-associated TCR beta chains.

The study ran its PCR with 60 Vbeta and 13 Jbeta primers. Sequenced by immunoSEQ multiplex PCR; TCRdb stores in-frame clones only, minus some. The repertoire has some 170,000 clones, roughly 79% of them found once; the top ten carry roughly 1%. This clone was found a few times. Antigen specificity is unknown. The source of this sequence is a woman between 40 and 50 years old in good health and CMV-seronegative. V and J are TRBV11-2 and TRBJ2-6; no clear D gene. The material sequenced was PBMCs. CDR3 nucleotides: TGTGCCAGCAGCTTAGAGTTCAGTTACTCTGGGGCCAACGTCCTGACTTTC. Translation gives CASSLEFSYSGANVLTF.